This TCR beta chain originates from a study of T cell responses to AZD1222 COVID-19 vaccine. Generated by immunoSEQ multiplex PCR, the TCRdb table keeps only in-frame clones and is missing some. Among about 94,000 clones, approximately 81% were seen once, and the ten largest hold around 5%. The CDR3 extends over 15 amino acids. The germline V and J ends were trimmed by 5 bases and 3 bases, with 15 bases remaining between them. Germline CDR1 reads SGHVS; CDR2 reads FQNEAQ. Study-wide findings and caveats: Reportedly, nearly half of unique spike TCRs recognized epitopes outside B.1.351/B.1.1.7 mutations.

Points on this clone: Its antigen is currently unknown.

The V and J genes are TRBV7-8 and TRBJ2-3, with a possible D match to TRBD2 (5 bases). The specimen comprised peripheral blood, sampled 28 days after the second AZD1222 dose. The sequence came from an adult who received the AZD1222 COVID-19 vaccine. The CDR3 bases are TGTGCCAGCAGCCTGCGGGTAGCGCGGACAGATACGCAGTATTTT. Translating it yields CASSLRVARTDTQYF.